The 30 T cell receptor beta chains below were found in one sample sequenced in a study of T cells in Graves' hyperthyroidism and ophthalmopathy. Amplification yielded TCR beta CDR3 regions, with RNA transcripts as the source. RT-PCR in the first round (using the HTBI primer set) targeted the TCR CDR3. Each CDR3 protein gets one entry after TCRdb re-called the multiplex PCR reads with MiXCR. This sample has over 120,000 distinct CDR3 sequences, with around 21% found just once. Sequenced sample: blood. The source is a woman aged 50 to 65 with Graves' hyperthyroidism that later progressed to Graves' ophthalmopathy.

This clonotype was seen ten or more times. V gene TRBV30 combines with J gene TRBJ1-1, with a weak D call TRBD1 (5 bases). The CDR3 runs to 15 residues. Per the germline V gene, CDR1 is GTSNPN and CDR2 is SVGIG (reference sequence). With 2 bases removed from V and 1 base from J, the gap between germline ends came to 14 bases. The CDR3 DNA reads TGTGCCTGGAGTTCTTGGGGGGGGGAGAACACTGAAGCTTTCTTT. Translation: CAWSSWGGENTEAFF.

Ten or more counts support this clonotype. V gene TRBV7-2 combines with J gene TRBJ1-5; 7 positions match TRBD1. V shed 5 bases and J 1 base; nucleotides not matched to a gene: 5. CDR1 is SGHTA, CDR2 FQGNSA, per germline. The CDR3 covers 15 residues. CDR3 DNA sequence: TGTGCCAGCAGCGTCGGGACAGAAAGCAATCAGCCCCAGCATTTT. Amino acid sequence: CASSVGTESNQPQHF.

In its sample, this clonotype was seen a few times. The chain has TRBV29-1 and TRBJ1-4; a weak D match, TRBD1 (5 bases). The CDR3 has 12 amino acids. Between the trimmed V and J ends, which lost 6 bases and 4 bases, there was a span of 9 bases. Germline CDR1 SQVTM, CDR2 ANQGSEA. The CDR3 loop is CSVGGRNEKLFF. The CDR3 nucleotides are TGCAGCGTGGGGGGACGTAATGAAAAACTGTTTTTT.

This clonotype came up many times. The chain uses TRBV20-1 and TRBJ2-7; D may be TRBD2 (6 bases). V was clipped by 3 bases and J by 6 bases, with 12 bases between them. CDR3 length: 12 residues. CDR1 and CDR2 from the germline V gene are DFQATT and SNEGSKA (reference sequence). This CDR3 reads CSASGGRIEQYF. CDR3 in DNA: TGCAGTGCTAGTGGTGGGAGGATCGAGCAGTACTTC.

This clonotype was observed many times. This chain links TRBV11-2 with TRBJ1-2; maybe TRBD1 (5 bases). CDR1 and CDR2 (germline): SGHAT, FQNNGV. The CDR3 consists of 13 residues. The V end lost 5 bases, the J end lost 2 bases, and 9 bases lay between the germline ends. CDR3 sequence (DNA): TGTGCCAGCAGCCTAAGGACAAACTATGGCTACACCTTC. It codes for CASSLRTNYGYTF.

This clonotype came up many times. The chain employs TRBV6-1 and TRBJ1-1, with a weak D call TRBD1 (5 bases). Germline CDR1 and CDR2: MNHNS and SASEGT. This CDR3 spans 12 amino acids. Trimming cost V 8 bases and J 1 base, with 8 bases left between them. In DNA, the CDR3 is TGTGCCAGCGAGAGGGGGAACACTGAAGCTTTCTTT. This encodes CASERGNTEAFF.

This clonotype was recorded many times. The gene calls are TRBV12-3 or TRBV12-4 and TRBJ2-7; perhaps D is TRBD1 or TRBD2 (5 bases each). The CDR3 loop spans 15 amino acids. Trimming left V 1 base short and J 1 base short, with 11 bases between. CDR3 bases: TGTGCCAGCAGTTTAGTCGGGGACGGGTCCTACGAGCAGTACTTC. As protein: CASSLVGDGSYEQYF.

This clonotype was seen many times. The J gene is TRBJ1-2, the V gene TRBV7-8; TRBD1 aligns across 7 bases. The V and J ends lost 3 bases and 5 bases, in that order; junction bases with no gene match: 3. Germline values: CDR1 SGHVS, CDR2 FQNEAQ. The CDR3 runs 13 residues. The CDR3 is CASSLEGAYGYTF. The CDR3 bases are TGTGCCAGCAGCTTGGAGGGGGCGTATGGCTACACCTTC. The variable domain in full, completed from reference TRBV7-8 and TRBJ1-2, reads GAGVSQSPRYKVAKRGQDVALRCDPISGHVSLFWYQQALGQGPEFLTYFQNEAQLDKSGLPSDRFFAERPEGSVSTLKIQRTQQEDSAVYLCASSLEGAYGYTFGSGTRLTVV.

The CDR3 region is CASSHPDRGGDTQYF. The DNA of the CDR3 is TGTGCCAGCAGCCACCCCGACAGGGGTGGAGATACGCAGTATTTT. The chain is built from TRBV3-1 and TRBJ2-3, with TRBD1 matching 8 bases. The V gene's germline CDR1 is LGHDT and CDR2 YNNKEL (reference sequence). Trimming at V came to 3 bases and at J to 5 bases, leaving 7 bases not matched to a gene. The CDR3 has 15 residues.

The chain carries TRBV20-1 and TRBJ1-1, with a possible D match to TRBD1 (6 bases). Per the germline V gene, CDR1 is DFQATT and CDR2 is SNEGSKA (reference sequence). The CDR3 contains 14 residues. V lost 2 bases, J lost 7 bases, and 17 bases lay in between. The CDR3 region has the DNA TGCAGTGCTAGATCCTTGGGGGGGCTAGGTGAAGCTTTCTTT. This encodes CSARSLGGLGEAFF.

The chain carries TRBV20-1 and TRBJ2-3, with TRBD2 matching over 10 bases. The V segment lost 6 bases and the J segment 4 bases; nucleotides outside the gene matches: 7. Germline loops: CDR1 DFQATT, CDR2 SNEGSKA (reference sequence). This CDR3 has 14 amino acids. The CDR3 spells CSASSGRKADTQYF. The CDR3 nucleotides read TGCAGTGCCTCTAGCGGGAGAAAAGCAGATACGCAGTATTTT.

CDR3 amino acids: CASKPGQTDQPQHF. CDR3 coding DNA: TGTGCCAGCAAACCGGGACAGACAGATCAGCCCCAGCATTTT. This rearrangement joins TRBV12-3 or TRBV12-4 to TRBJ1-5, with 7 bases matching TRBD1. The CDR3 loop spans 14 amino acids. V dropped 7 bases and J dropped 5; count of bases not matched to a gene: 8.

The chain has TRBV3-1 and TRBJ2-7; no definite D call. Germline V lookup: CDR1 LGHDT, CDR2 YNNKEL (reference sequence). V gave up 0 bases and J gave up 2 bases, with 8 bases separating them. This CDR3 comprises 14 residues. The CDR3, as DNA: TGTGCCAGCAGCCAAGACCGGCTTGCCTACGAGCAGTACTTC. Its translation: CASSQDRLAYEQYF.

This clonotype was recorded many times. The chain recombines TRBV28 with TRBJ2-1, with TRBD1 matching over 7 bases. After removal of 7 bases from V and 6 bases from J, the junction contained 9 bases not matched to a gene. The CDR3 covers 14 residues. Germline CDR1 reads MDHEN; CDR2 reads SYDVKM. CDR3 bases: TGTGCCAGCAATGAGGGACGACAGGGCAATGAGCAGTTCTTC. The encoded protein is CASNEGRQGNEQFF.

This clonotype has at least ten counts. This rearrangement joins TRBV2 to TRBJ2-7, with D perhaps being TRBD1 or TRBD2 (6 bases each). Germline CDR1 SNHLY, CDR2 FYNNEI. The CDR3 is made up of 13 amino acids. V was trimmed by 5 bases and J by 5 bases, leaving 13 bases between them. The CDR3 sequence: CASSLQGGHEQYF. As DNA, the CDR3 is TGTGCCAGCAGTTTACAGGGAGGCCACGAGCAGTACTTC.

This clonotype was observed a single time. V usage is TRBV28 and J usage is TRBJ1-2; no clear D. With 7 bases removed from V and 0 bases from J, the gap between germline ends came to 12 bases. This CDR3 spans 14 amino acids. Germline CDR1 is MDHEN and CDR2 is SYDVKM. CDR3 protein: CASNRAGPNYGYTF. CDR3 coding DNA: TGTGCCAGCAACCGGGCAGGTCCTAACTATGGCTACACCTTC.

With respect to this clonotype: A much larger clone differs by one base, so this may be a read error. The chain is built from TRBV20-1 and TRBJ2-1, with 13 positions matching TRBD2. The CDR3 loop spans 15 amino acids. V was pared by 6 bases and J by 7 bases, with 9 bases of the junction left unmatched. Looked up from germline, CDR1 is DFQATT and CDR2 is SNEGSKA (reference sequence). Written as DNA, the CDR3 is TGCAGTGCCGCCCGGACTAGCGGGGGTGCTAATGAGCAGTTCTTC. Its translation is CSAARTSGGANEQFF.

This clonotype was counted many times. The CDR3 DNA follows: TGTGCCAGCCGTAAGGGGGCTGGCCGGGATGAGCAGTTCTTC. Translation: CASRKGAGRDEQFF. The chain joins TRBV28 to TRBJ2-1; 7 bases map to TRBD1. CDR1 and CDR2 (germline): MDHEN, SYDVKM. The CDR3 loop spans 14 amino acids. With 8 bases clipped from V and 8 bases from J, the junction kept 12 bases outside the gene matches.

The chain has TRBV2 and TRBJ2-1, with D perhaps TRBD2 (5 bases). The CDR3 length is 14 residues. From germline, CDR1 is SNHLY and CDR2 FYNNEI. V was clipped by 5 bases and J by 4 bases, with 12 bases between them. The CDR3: CASSSSTRYNEQFF. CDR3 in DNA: TGTGCCAGCAGTTCCTCTACTAGGTACAATGAGCAGTTCTTC.

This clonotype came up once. The CDR3 spells CASSLIAANTGELFF. DNA of the CDR3: TGTGCCAGCAGTTTAATAGCGGCGAACACCGGGGAGCTGTTTTTT. V gene TRBV25-1 combines with J gene TRBJ2-2; D is possibly TRBD2 (6 bases). CDR1 is MGHDK and CDR2 is SYGVNS in the germline V gene. Trimming shortened V by 5 bases and J by 0 bases, and 10 bases separated the two germline ends. The CDR3 length is 15 residues.

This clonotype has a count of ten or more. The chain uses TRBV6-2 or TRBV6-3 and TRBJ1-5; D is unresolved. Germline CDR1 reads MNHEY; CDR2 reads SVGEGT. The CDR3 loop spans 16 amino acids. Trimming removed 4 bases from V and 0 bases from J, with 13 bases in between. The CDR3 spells CASSLRTRVSNQPQHF. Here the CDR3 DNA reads TGTGCCAGCAGTTTGAGGACGCGGGTTAGCAATCAGCCCCAGCATTTT.

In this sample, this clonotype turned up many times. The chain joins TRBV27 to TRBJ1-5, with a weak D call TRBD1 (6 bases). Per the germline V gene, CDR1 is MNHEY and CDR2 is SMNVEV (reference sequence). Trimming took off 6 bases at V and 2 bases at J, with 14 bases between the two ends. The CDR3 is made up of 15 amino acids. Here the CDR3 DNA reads TGTGCCAGCAGAGGGGGAGGGACGGGCAATCAGCCCCAGCATTTT. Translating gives CASRGGGTGNQPQHF.

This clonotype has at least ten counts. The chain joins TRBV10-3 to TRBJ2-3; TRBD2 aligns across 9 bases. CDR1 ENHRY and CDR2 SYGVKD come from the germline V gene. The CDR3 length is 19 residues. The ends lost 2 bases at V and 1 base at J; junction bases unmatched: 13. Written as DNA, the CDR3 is TGTGCCATCAGTGAGGCTTTGGCGGGAGGGCCGAGTGGCACAGATACGCAGTATTTT. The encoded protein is CAISEALAGGPSGTDTQYF.

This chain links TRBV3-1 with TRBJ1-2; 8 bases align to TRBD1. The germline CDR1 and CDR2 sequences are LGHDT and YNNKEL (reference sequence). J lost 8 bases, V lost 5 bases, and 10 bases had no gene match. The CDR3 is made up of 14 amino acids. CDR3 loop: CASSIGQGQGGYTF. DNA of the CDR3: TGTGCCAGCAGCATCGGACAGGGCCAAGGAGGCTACACCTTC. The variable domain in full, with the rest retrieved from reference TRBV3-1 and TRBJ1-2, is DTAVSQTPKYLVTQMGNDKSIKCEQNLGHDTMYWYKQDSKKFLKIMFSYNNKELIINETVPNRFSPKSPDKAHLNLHINSLELGDSAVYFCASSIGQGQGGYTFGSGTRLTVV.

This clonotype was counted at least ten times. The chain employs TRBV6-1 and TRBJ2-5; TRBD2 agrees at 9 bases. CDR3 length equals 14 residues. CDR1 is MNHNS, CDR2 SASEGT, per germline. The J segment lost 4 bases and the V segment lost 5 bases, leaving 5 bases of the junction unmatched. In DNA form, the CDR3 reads TGTGCCAGCAGTACACATAGCGGGAGAGAGACCCAGTACTTC. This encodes CASSTHSGRETQYF.

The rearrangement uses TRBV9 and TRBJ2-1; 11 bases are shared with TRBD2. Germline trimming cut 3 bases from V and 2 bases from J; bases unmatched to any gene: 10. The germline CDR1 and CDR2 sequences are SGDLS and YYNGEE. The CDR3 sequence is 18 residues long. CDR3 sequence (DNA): TGTGCCAGCAGCGCTAGTCGACTAGCGGGAAGAGCCTACAATGAGCAGTTCTTC. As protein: CASSASRLAGRAYNEQFF.

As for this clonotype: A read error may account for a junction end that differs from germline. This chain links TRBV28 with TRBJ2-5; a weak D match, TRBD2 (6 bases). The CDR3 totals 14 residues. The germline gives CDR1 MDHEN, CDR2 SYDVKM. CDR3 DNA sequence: TGTACCAGCAGTACGGGGGTGGGAGTTGAGACCCAGTACTTC. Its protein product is CTSSTGVGVETQYF.

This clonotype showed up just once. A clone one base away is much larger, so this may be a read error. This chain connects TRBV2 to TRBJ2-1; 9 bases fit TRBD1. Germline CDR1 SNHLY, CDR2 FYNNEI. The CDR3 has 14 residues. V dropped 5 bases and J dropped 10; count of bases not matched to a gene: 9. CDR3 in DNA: TGTGCCAGCAGTATGACAGGGGGAAGGAGGGAGCAGTTCTTC. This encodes CASSMTGGRREQFF.

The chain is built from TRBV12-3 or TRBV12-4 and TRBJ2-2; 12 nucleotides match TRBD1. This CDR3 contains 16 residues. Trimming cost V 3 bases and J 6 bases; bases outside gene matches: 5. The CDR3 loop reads CASSLGQGASAGELFF. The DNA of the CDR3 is TGTGCCAGCAGTTTGGGACAGGGGGCCAGCGCCGGGGAGCTGTTTTTT.

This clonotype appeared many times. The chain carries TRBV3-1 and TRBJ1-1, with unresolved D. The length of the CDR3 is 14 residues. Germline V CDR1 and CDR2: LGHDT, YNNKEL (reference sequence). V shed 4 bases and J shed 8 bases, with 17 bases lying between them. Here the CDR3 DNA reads TGTGCCAGCAGCCCCACCCGCTGGCTCTTAGAAGCTTTCTTT. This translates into CASSPTRWLLEAFF.